The sequence of this T cell receptor beta chain was determined in a study of TIL therapy for anti-PD-1-resistant metastatic lung cancer. Study at large: Tumors carried a median about 1.6 non-synonymous mutations per megabase. Study conclusions and caveats: Many TIL product clones were absent from baseline tumor, suggesting clonal contraction. This highly selected cohort may not generalize to typical lung cancer patients.

About this clone: The antigen is not known.

Sequencing used immunoSEQ v3. The protocol was immunoSEQ multiplex PCR, while the TCRdb copy is restricted to in-frame clones and leaves out a portion. The repertoire holds about 48,000 clones, with roughly 70% as singletons. The time point: pre-treatment sample, taken before nivolumab and TIL therapy. Pleural nodules or supraclavicular lymph nodes made up most of the excised metastases sampled. Adults with stage 4 NSCLC were enrolled in a phase I trial. The CDR3 extends over 13 amino acids. Trimming removed 2 bases from V and 9 bases from J, with 8 bases in between. Per the germline V gene, CDR1 is SGHTA and CDR2 is FQGTGA.

V is TRBV7-3 and J is TRBJ1-6; D ambiguous. The clonotype comes from a person aged 25 to 85 with non-small cell lung cancer. The material sequenced was tumor tissue, taken at baseline. CDR3 amino acids: CASSLGTSSPLHF. The CDR3 nucleotides read TGTGCCAGCAGCTTAGGAACCAGTTCACCCCTCCACTTT.